The present T cell receptor (beta chain) was sequenced within a study of T-cell memory formation after mild COVID-19. A note on this clonotype: Its antigen is still unknown.

Points from the study as a whole: Day 37-peaking second-wave clones had unconfirmed SARS-CoV-2 specificity.

It was 5'RACE with constant-segment primers that produced the TCR alpha and TCR beta cDNA libraries, which carried sample barcodes and UMIs. TCRdb re-called the 5' RACE reads with MiXCR, one entry per CDR3 protein. The sample lists 130,000 to 150,000 distinct CDR3 sequences; roughly 6.2% were seen once. Trimming removed 4 bases from V and 4 bases from J; junction bases left unmatched: 10. The CDR3 length is 15 residues. Germline CDR1 reads LGHDT; CDR2 reads YNNKEL (reference sequence). The receptor was isolated from an adult woman who had mild COVID-19 (a few samples of this study predate the infection). Cell type and time point are not known. The sequencing input was PBMCs or a T cell subset sorted from them (not recorded which). This rearrangement joins TRBV3-1 to TRBJ2-7, with 7 bases matching TRBD1. The CDR3 sequence is CASSRGTAVPYEQYF. The CDR3 region has the DNA TGTGCCAGCAGCCGAGGGACAGCCGTTCCTTACGAGCAGTACTTC.